The 4 T cell receptor beta chains listed next were all sequenced from one sample in a study of shared clonotypes between healthy human individuals. TCRdb keeps only in-frame clones here, not all; method: immunoSEQ multiplex PCR. The table lists 1,400,000 or so clones, 98% to 99% of them singletons, with around 0.33% in the top ten. Material for sequencing was naive CD4+ T cells sorted from blood. The subset: CD45RA+ positively selected. The receptors were sampled from a man aged 25 to 45 in good health.

The J gene is TRBJ2-7, the V gene TRBV14; D gene ambiguous. Deletions cut 4 bases from V and 3 bases from J, with 7 bases between. Per the germline V gene, CDR1 is SGHDN and CDR2 is FVKESK. The CDR3 is 12 residues long. The CDR3 here is CASSRDGYEQYF. The DNA of the CDR3 is TGTGCCAGCAGCCGAGACGGCTACGAGCAGTACTTC.

A word on this clone: This sample includes further DNA sequences coding for the same CDR3. The chain combines TRBV6-5 with TRBJ1-5; D not certain. This CDR3 is 14 amino acids long. Germline values: CDR1 MNHEY, CDR2 SVGAGI. The germline V and J ends were trimmed by 0 bases and 1 base, with 4 bases remaining between them. CDR3 region: CASSYSGSNQPQHF. CDR3 DNA: TGTGCCAGCAGTTACTCAGGGAGCAATCAGCCCCAGCATTTT.

In the case of this clone: This sample includes further DNA sequences coding for the same CDR3. The V and J genes are TRBV19 and TRBJ2-2; no firm D call. There are 12 residues in the CDR3. V lost 5 bases to trimming and J lost 7 bases, with 8 bases between them. Germline V gives CDR1 LNHDA, CDR2 SQIVND (reference sequence). This CDR3 reads CASSLGFGELFF. CDR3 DNA sequence: TGTGCCAGTAGTCTAGGGTTCGGGGAGCTGTTTTTT.

The chain couples TRBV29-1 to TRBJ2-7; 7 bases fit TRBD2. Looked up from germline, CDR1 is SQVTM and CDR2 is ANQGSEA. Trimming cost V 6 bases and J 1 base; bases outside gene matches: 9. The CDR3 has 14 amino acids. CDR3 sequence reads: CSVRGRVGSYEQYF. The CDR3 coding sequence is TGCAGCGTACGAGGGAGGGTCGGGTCCTACGAGCAGTACTTC.